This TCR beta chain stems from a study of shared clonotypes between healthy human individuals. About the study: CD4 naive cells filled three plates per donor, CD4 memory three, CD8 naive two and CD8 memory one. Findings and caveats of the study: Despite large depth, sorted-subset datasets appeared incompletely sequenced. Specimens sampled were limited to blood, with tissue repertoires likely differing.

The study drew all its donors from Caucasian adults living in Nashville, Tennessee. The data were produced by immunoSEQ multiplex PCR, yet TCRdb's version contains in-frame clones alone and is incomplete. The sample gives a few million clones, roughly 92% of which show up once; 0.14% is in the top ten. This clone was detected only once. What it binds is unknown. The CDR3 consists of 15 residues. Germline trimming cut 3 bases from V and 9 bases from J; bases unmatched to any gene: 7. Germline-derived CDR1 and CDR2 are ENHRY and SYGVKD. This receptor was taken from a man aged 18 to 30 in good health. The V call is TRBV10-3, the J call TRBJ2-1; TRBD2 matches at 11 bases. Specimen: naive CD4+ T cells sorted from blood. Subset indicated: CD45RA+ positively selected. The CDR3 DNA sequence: TGTGCCATCAGTGAAGGTCTAGCGGGAGGAATTGAGCAGTTCTTC. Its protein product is CAISEGLAGGIEQFF.